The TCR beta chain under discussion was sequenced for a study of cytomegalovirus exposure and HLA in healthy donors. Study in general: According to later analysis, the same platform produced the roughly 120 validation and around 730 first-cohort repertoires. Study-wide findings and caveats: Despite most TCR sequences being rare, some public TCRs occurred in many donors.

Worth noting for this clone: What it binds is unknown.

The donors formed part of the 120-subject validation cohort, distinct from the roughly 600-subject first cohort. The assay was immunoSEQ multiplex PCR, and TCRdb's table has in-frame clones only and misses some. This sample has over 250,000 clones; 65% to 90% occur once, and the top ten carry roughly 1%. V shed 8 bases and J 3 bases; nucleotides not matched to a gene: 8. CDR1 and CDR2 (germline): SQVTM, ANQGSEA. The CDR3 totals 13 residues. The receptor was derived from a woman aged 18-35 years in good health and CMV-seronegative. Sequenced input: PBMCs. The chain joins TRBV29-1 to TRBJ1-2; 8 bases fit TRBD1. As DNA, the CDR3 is TGCAGCCTCATACAGGGGGAAGACTATGGCTACACCTTC. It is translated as CSLIQGEDYGYTF.